The 29 T cell receptor beta chains presented below share a single source sample, sequenced in a study of technical replicates of blood from several donors. Sequenced by immunoSEQ multiplex PCR; TCRdb stores in-frame clones only, minus some. This table holds roughly 100,000 clones, 95% found once. Material: T cells isolated from PBMCs. The receptors derive from a human donor in good health.

V is TRBV11-3 and J is TRBJ2-1; 14 bases agree with TRBD2. Germline V lookup: CDR1 SGHNT, CDR2 YENEEA. With 0 bases clipped from V and 6 bases from J, the junction kept 4 bases outside the gene matches. This CDR3 is 17 amino acids long. For the CDR3, the DNA is TGTGCCAGCAGCTTAGATCGGGGACTAGCGGGAGTCAATGAGCAGTTCTTC. This gives the protein CASSLDRGLAGVNEQFF.

J is TRBJ1-2 and V is TRBV30; 8 bases match TRBD1. This CDR3 spans 17 amino acids. After removal of 1 base from V and 2 bases from J, the junction contained 12 bases not matched to a gene. Looked up from germline, CDR1 is GTSNPN and CDR2 is SVGIG (reference sequence). This CDR3 is CAWSDPSGQGKNYGYTF. The CDR3 DNA reads as TGTGCCTGGAGTGATCCCAGTGGACAGGGCAAGAACTATGGCTACACCTTC.

V and J are TRBV18 and TRBJ1-4; no definite D call. V lost 1 base to trimming and J lost 0 bases, with 6 bases between them. Looked up from germline, CDR1 is KGHSH and CDR2 is LQKENI. This CDR3 region has 15 residues. CDR3 residues: CASSPRAATNEKLFF. The DNA for the CDR3 is TGTGCCAGCTCACCACGGGCTGCAACTAATGAAAAACTGTTTTTT.

V is TRBV5-4 and J is TRBJ1-2, with D maybe TRBD1 (5 bases). Deletions cut 1 base from V and 6 bases from J, with 10 bases between. The CDR3 is made up of 13 amino acids. Germline V lookup: CDR1 SGHNT, CDR2 YYREEE (reference sequence). The CDR3 DNA is TGTGCCAGCAGCTTGAGGACAAGCCATGGCTACACCTTC. Translating it yields CASSLRTSHGYTF.

The chain is built from TRBV2 and TRBJ2-7, with D tentatively TRBD1 (6 bases). Germline values: CDR1 SNHLY, CDR2 FYNNEI. With 6 bases removed from V and 2 bases from J, the gap between germline ends came to 17 bases. This CDR3 comprises 15 residues. Written as DNA, the CDR3 is TGTGCCAGCAGCCGCCCTCGGGACACAGCCTACGAGCAGTACTTC. Its protein product is CASSRPRDTAYEQYF.

The genes are TRBV6-6 and TRBJ1-2; TRBD1 matches at 8 bases. CDR1 and CDR2 (germline): MNHNY, SVGAGI (reference sequence). V lost 7 bases and J lost 8; bases outside the gene matches: 12. The CDR3 runs 14 residues. DNA for the CDR3: TGTGCCAGCATTGGACAGGGTAAAAGAAAAGGCTACACCTTC. Translated, it gives CASIGQGKRKGYTF.

The chain has TRBV11-2 and TRBJ2-7; 10 bases agree with TRBD2. CDR3 length equals 14 residues. Losses at the gene ends were 4 bases for V and 3 bases for J; bases not matched to a gene: 3. Germline CDR1 is SGHAT and CDR2 is FQNNGV. The DNA of the CDR3 is TGTGCCAGCAGCTGGACTAGCGGTGACTACGAGCAGTACTTC. Translated, it gives CASSWTSGDYEQYF.

V usage is TRBV2 and J usage is TRBJ2-1; 10 bases map to TRBD2. This CDR3 has 21 amino acids. Germline assignment: CDR1 SNHLY and CDR2 FYNNEI. V gave up 7 bases and J gave up 0 bases; unmatched junction bases: 21. CDR3 loop: CASILEDVAGGPLGSYNEQFF. CDR3 DNA: TGTGCCAGCATTCTGGAGGATGTAGCGGGAGGCCCCCTAGGCTCCTACAATGAGCAGTTCTTC. Full variable domain (outside the CDR3, taken from reference TRBV2 and TRBJ2-1): EPEVTQTPSHQVTQMGQEVILRCVPISNHLYFYWYRQILGQKVEFLVSFYNNEISEKSEIFDDQFSVERPDGSNFTLKIRSTKLEDSAMYFCASILEDVAGGPLGSYNEQFFGPGTRLTVL.

The rearrangement uses TRBV6-5 and TRBJ2-5; maybe TRBD2 (7 bases). Germline V gene data show CDR1 as MNHEY and CDR2 as SVGAGI. With 7 bases removed from V and 1 base from J, the gap between germline ends came to 13 bases. This CDR3 is 14 amino acids long. The CDR3 nucleotides are TGTGCCAGCACGAGGGGGGGGCGCCAAGAGACCCAGTACTTC. It encodes CASTRGGRQETQYF.

The J gene is TRBJ2-7, the V gene TRBV27; the match to TRBD1 covers 7 bases. Per germline, CDR1 MNHEY and CDR2 SMNVEV (reference sequence). Trimming took 3 bases from V and 6 from J; bases not matched to a gene: 8. The CDR3 covers 14 residues. CDR3 in DNA: TGTGCCAGCAGTTTGGGACAGACCCTCGGCGAGCAGTACTTC. Translated, it gives CASSLGQTLGEQYF.

The CDR3 sequence: CASQRIAAHEQYF. The CDR3 nucleotides read TGTGCCAGCCAGAGAATAGCAGCCCACGAGCAGTACTTC. The rearrangement uses TRBV6-5 and TRBJ2-5; D not certain. The DNA end lines up better with TRBJ2-7; the J call may be wrong. CDR1 and CDR2 from the germline V gene are MNHEY and SVGAGI. CDR3 length equals 13 residues.

The chain has TRBV28 and TRBJ1-1; D possibly corresponds to TRBD1 (5 bases). Germline loops: CDR1 MDHEN, CDR2 SYDVKM. V dropped 5 bases and J dropped 11 bases, with 18 bases sitting between them. The CDR3 has 13 amino acids. The CDR3 loop reads CASSLTAPDRAFF. The CDR3 nucleotides read TGTGCCAGCAGTCTGACAGCTCCCGACCGGGCTTTCTTT.

V gene TRBV4-1 combines with J gene TRBJ1-1; D unresolved. V was cut by 3 bases and J by 2 bases, with 7 bases left in between. The CDR3 covers 13 residues. Germline CDR1 and CDR2: MGHRA and YSYEKL. CDR3 sequence (DNA): TGCGCCAGCAGCCAGGCAATAAACACTGAAGCTTTCTTT. Translated, it gives CASSQAINTEAFF.

The V gene is TRBV25-1, the J gene TRBJ1-1; no definite D call. V lost 2 bases and J lost 13, with 23 bases in between. There are 15 residues in the CDR3. Germline V gene sequence: CDR1 MGHDK, CDR2 SYGVNS. The CDR3: CASSEETFVAIPLFF. The CDR3 DNA reads TGTGCCAGCAGTGAAGAGACATTCGTGGCTATCCCCCTTTTCTTT.

The J gene is TRBJ1-2, the V gene TRBV5-8; D remains ambiguous. The CDR3 contains 14 residues. Germline V gene sequence: CDR1 SGHTS, CDR2 YDEGEE. V was trimmed by 2 bases and J by 4 bases, leaving 12 bases between them. CDR3 coding DNA: TGTGCCAGCAGCTTTTCTTTTAGCCTCTATGGCTACACCTTC. This sequence encodes CASSFSFSLYGYTF. The complete variable domain, with remaining parts taken from reference TRBV5-8 and TRBJ1-2, reads EAGVTQSPTHLIKTRGQQATLRCSPISGHTSVYWYQQALGLGLQFLLWYDEGEERNRGNFPPRFSGRQFPNYSSELNVNALELEDSALYLCASSFSFSLYGYTFGSGTRLTVV.

The gene calls are TRBV6-6 and TRBJ1-5; 7 bases are shared with TRBD1. CDR3 length equals 16 residues. V trimming: 5 bases; J trimming: 0 bases; junction bases outside the gene matches: 7. Germline CDR1 MNHNY, CDR2 SVGAGI (reference sequence). Here the CDR3 DNA reads TGTGCCAGCAGTCCCTGGGGACAGCGTAGCAATCAGCCCCAGCATTTT. Its translation is CASSPWGQRSNQPQHF.

V and J are TRBV5-1 and TRBJ2-1, with 7 bases fitting TRBD1. Germline V gene data show CDR1 as SGHRS and CDR2 as YFSETQ. The CDR3 consists of 15 residues. Germline trimming cut 3 bases from V and 4 bases from J; bases unmatched to any gene: 7. Here the CDR3 DNA reads TGCGCCAGCAGCTACCGACAGGGCGTATACAATGAGCAGTTCTTC. Translation: CASSYRQGVYNEQFF.

As regards this clone: The junction does not match germline at one end; this may be a read error. The chain employs TRBV19 and TRBJ2-1; possible D gene TRBD1, 6 bases. In germline, CDR1 is LNHDA, CDR2 SQIVND (reference sequence). CDR3 size: 11 residues. The CDR3 DNA is TGTGCCAGTAGTTTGGGACATAAGCAGATCTTC. Encoded protein: CASSLGHKQIF.

The V gene is TRBV9, the J gene TRBJ2-5; possible D gene TRBD2, 6 bases. V lost 3 bases to trimming and J lost 3 bases, with 12 bases between them. The CDR3 extends over 14 amino acids. The germline CDR1 and CDR2 sequences are SGDLS and YYNGEE. The CDR3 here is CASSGRGLEETQYF. The DNA of the CDR3 is TGTGCCAGCAGCGGGCGGGGTCTCGAAGAGACCCAGTACTTC.

CDR3 residues: CASSPSLPANTGELFF. The CDR3 DNA follows: TGCGCCAGCAGCCCGTCCCTACCCGCGAACACCGGGGAGCTGTTTTTT. The genes are TRBV5-1 and TRBJ2-2, with D uncertain. Germline V gene data show CDR1 as SGHRS and CDR2 as YFSETQ. The CDR3 totals 16 residues. With 4 bases removed from V and 0 bases from J, the gap between germline ends came to 13 bases.

The V call is TRBV5-6, the J call TRBJ2-7; tentatively, D is TRBD2 (6 bases). The germline V and J ends were trimmed by 3 bases and 10 bases, with 14 bases remaining between them. The CDR3 contains 12 residues. The germline gives CDR1 SGHDT, CDR2 YYEEEE. The CDR3 coding sequence is TGTGCCAGCAGCTCGTGGCGGGACCTCCAGTACTTC. Protein sequence: CASSSWRDLQYF.

The genes are TRBV10-2 and TRBJ2-2; 8 bases line up with TRBD2. This CDR3 is built from 15 residues. The germline CDR1 and CDR2 sequences are WSHSY and SAAADI. The ends lost 10 bases at V and 3 bases at J; junction bases unmatched: 10. CDR3 bases: TGCGCCACACGACCCGGGGGGGCCCACACCGGGGAGCTGTTTTTT. This codes for CATRPGGAHTGELFF.

V is TRBV29-1 and J is TRBJ2-1; D not certain. The CDR3 runs to 11 residues. Germline assignment: CDR1 SQVTM and CDR2 ANQGSEA. Trimming took 7 bases from V and 5 from J, leaving 9 bases between them. The CDR3 DNA sequence: TGCAGCGGGAGCTTGGACAATGAGCAGTTCTTC. Protein product: CSGSLDNEQFF.

The rearrangement joins TRBV10-3 to TRBJ1-2; D is possibly TRBD1 (5 bases). This CDR3 has 14 residues. From germline, CDR1 is ENHRY and CDR2 SYGVKD. V was cut by 0 bases and J by 6 bases, with 11 bases left in between. The CDR3 reads CAISESVSGDGYTF. The CDR3 bases are TGTGCCATCAGTGAGTCGGTGTCGGGGGATGGCTACACCTTC.

This clone was recorded once. The V gene is TRBV7-9, the J gene TRBJ2-5; D remains unclear. Germline lookup yields CDR1 SEHNR and CDR2 FQNEAQ (reference sequence). Trimming removed 4 bases at V and 1 base at J, with 4 bases between. The CDR3 loop spans 12 amino acids. For the CDR3, the DNA is TGTGCCAGCAGCTCCATCCAAGAGACCCAGTACTTC. Encoded protein: CASSSIQETQYF.

This sequence joins TRBV9 and TRBJ1-1; the match to TRBD1 covers 8 bases. In germline, CDR1 is SGDLS, CDR2 YYNGEE. Unmatched junction bases numbered 1, after V lost 4 bases and J lost 5 bases. This CDR3 spans 12 amino acids. The CDR3 sequence: CASSRDRTEAFF. Here the CDR3 DNA reads TGTGCCAGCAGCCGGGACAGGACTGAAGCTTTCTTT.

The J gene is TRBJ2-7, the V gene TRBV5-4; 9 bases are a match to TRBD2. CDR1 SGHNT and CDR2 YYREEE come from the germline V gene (reference sequence). The V and J ends lost 3 bases and 7 bases, in that order; junction bases with no gene match: 2. This CDR3 spans 12 amino acids. The CDR3 loop reads CASSSTSGEQYF. The CDR3 bases are TGTGCCAGCAGCTCGACTAGCGGAGAGCAGTACTTC.

V is TRBV5-1 and J is TRBJ1-4; D is perhaps TRBD1 (5 bases). CDR1 is SGHRS, CDR2 YFSETQ, per germline. The CDR3 covers 14 residues. Trimming took 4 bases from V and 2 from J, leaving 9 bases between them. CDR3 amino acids: CASSPGLTNEKLFF. The CDR3 nucleotides are TGCGCCAGCAGCCCGGGACTGACTAATGAAAAACTGTTTTTT.

V usage is TRBV7-9 and J usage is TRBJ2-5; 8 nucleotides line up with TRBD2. Germline values: CDR1 SEHNR, CDR2 FQNEAQ (reference sequence). The CDR3 covers 17 residues. V shed 7 bases and J 5 bases; nucleotides not matched to a gene: 18. CDR3 amino acids: CASNNYGGGTFKETQYF. In nucleotides, the CDR3 is TGTGCCAGCAACAATTACGGGGGGGGCACTTTCAAGGAGACCCAGTACTTC.